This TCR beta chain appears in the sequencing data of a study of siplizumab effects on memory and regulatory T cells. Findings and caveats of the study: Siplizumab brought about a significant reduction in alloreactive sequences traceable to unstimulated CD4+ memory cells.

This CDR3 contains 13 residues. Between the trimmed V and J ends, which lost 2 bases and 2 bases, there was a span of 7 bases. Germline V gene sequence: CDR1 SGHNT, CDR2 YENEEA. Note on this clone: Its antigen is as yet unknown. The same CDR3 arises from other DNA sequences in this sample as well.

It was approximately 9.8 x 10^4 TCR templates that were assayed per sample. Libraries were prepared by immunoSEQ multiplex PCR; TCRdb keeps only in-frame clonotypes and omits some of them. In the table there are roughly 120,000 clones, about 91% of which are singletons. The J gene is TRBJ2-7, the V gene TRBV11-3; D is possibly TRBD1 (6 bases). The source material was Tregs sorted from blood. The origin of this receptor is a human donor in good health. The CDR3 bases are TGTGCCAGCAGCTTAACAGGGACCTACGAGCAGTACTTC. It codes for CASSLTGTYEQYF.